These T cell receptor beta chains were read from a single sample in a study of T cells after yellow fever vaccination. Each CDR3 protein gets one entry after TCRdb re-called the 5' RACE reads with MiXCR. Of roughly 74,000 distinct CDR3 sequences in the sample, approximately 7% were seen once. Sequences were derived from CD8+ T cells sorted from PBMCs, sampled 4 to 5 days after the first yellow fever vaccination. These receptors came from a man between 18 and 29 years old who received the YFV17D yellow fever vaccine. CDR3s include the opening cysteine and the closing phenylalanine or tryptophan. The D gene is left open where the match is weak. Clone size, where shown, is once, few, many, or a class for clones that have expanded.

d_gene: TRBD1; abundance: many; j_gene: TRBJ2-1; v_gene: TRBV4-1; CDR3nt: TGCGCCAGCAGCCAGAGGTTTGGGACAGGGGTCTTTGAGCAGTTCTTC; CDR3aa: CASSQRFGTGVFEQFF
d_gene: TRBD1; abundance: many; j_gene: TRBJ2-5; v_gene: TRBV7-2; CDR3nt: TGTGCCAGCAGCTTGGATACAGGGGTCGGAAAGACCCAGTACTTC; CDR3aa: CASSLDTGVGKTQYF
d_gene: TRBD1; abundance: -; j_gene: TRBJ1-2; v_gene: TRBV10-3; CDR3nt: TGTGCCATCAGTGAGGGGACAGGGCATGGCTACACCTTC; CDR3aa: CAISEGTGHGYTF
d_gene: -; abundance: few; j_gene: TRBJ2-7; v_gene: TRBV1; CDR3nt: TGCACCAGCAGCCCTAGAGGACTAGCGGGGGGACAACTACAAGAGCAGTACTTC; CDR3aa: CTSSPRGLAGGQLQEQYF
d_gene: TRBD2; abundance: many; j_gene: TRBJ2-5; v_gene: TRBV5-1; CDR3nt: TGCGCCAGCAGCCCGGGACTAGCGGGGGGATACTTACGGGAGACCCAGTACTTC; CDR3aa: CASSPGLAGGYLRETQYF
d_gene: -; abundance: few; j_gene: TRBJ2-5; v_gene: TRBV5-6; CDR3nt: TGTGCCAGCAGCCATTCAGGGACCCAGTACTTC; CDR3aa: CASSHSGTQYF
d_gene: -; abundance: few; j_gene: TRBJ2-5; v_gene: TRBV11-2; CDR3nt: TGTGCCAGCGAGGGGCCTGGGGAGACCCAGTACTTC; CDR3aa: CASEGPGETQYF
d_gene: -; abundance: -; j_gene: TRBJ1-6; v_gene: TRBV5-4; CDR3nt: TGTGCCAGCAGCTTGGACAATTCACCCCTCCACTTT; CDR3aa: CASSLDNSPLHF
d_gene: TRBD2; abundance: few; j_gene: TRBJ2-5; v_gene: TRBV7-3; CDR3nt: TGTGCCAGCAGCTCGCGGGGGGGCGTAGAGACCCAGTACTTC; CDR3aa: CASSSRGGVETQYF
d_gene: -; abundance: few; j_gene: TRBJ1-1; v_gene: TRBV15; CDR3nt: TGTGCCACCAGCGGGCTACAGGGATTGAACACTGAAGCTTTCTTT; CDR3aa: CATSGLQGLNTEAFF
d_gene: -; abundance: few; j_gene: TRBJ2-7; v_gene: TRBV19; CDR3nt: TGTGCCAGTAGTAGGGGAGGTTACGAGCAGTACTTC; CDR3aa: CASSRGGYEQYF
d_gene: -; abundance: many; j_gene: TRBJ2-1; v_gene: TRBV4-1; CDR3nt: TGCGCCAGCAGCCAAATGGCTAGCATAAATGAGCAGTTCTTC; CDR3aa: CASSQMASINEQFF
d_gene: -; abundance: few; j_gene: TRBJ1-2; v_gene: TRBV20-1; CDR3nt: TGCAGTGCCTCTCCCCCAGGGAACTATGGCTACACCTTC; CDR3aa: CSASPPGNYGYTF
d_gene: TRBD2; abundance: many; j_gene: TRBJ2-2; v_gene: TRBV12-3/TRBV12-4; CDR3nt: TGTGCCAGCAGCGCCGGGACTAGCGGGGCTCGGGGGGAGCTGTTTTTT; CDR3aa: CASSAGTSGARGELFF
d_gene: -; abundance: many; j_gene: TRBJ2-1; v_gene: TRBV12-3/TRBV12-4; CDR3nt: TGTGCCAGCAGTCTTCTCAGGGGCTATGAGCAGTTCTTC; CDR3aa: CASSLLRGYEQFF